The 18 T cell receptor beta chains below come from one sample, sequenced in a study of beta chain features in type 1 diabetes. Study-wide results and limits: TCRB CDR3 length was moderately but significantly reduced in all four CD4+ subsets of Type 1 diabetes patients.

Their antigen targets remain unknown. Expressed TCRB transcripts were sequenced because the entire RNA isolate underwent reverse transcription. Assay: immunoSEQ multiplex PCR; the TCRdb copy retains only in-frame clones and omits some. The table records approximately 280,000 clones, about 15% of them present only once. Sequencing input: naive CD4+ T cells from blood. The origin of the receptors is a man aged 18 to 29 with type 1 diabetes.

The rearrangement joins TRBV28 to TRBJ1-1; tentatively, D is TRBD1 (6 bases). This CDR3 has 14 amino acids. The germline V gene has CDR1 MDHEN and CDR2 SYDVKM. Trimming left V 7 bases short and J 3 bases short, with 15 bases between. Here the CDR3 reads CASTQLDRYTEAFF. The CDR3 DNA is TGTGCCAGCACCCAACTAGACAGGTACACTGAAGCTTTCTTT.

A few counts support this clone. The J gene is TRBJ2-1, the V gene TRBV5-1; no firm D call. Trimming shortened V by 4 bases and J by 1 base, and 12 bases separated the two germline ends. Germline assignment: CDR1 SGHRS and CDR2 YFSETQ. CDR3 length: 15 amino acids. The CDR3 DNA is TGCGCCAGCAGCCCCTTTTCCGTATCCTACAATGAGCAGTTCTTC. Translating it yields CASSPFSVSYNEQFF.

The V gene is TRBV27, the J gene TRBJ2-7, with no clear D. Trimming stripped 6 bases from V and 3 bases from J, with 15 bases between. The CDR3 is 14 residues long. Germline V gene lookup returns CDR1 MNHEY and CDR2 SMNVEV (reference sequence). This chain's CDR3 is CASSPGLYRYEQYF. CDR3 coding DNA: TGTGCCAGCAGCCCAGGATTGTACCGCTACGAGCAGTACTTC.

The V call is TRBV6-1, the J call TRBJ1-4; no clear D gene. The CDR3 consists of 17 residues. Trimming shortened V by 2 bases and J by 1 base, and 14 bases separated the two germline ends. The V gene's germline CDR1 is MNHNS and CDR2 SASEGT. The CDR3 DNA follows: TGTGCCAGCAGTGAATGGGTCAGGATGAAAACTAATGAAAAACTGTTTTTT. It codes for CASSEWVRMKTNEKLFF.

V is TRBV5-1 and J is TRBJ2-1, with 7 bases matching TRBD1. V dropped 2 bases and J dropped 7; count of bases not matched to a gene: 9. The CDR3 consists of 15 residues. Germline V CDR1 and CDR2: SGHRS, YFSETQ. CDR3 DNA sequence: TGCGCCAGCAGCTTTGACAGGGCTATTGTGAATGAGCAGTTCTTC. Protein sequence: CASSFDRAIVNEQFF.

CDR3: CAISAGGDTQYF. CDR3 nucleotides: TGTGCCATTTCGGCGGGAGGAGATACGCAGTATTTT. The rearrangement links TRBV10-3 to TRBJ2-3; 8 nucleotides match TRBD2. The junction had 4 bases not matched to a gene; V was cut back by 9 bases and J by 5 bases. Germline CDR1 ENHRY, CDR2 SYGVKD. The CDR3 is 12 residues long.

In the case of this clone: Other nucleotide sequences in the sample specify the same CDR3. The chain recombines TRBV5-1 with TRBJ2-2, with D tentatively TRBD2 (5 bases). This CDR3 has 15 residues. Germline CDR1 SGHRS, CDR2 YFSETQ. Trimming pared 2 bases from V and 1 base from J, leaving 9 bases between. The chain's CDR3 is CASSLLAGNTGELFF. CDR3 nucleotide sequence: TGCGCCAGCAGCTTACTCGCGGGGAACACCGGGGAGCTGTTTTTT.

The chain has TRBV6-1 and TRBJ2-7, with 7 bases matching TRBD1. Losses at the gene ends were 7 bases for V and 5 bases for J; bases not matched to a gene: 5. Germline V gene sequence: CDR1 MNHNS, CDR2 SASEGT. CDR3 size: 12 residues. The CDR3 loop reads CASMSQGHEQYF. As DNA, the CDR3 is TGTGCCAGCATGTCACAGGGGCACGAGCAGTACTTC.

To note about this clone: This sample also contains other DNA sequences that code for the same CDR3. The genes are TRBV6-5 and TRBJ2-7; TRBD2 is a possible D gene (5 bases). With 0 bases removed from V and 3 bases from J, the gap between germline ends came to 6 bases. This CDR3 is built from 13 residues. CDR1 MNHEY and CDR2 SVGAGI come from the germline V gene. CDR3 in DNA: TGTGCCAGCAGTTACTCCGAGGGCTACGAGCAGTACTTC. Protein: CASSYSEGYEQYF.

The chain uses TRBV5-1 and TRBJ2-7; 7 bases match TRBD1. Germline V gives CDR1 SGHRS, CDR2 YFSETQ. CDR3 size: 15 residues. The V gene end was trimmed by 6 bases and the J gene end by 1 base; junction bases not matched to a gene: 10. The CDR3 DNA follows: TGCGCCAGCAAACAGGGGCGAGGCAAGTCCTACGAGCAGTACTTC. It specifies CASKQGRGKSYEQYF. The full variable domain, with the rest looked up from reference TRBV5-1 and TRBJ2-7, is KAGVTQTPRYLIKTRGQQVTLSCSPISGHRSVSWYQQTPGQGLQFLFEYFSETQRNKGNFPGRFSGRQFSNSRSEMNVSTLELGDSALYLCASKQGRGKSYEQYFGPGTRLTVT.

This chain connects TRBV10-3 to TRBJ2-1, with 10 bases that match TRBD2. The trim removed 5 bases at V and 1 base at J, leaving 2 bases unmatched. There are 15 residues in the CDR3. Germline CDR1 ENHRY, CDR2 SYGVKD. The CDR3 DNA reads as TGTGCCATCAGTCCGGGACTAGCGTCCTACAATGAGCAGTTCTTC. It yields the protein CAISPGLASYNEQFF.

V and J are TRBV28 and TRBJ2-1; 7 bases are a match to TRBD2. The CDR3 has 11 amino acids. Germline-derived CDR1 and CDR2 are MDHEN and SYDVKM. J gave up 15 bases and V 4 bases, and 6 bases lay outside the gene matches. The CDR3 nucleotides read TGTGCCAGCAGTTGGGCGGGAGCATGGTTCTTC. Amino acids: CASSWAGAWFF.

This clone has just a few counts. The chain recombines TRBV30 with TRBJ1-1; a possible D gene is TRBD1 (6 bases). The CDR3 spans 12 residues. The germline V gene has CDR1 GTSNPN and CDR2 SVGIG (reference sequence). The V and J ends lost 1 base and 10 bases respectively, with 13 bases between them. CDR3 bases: TGTGCCTGGAGTGGACAGGCGGCGAGAGCTTTCTTT. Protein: CAWSGQAARAFF.

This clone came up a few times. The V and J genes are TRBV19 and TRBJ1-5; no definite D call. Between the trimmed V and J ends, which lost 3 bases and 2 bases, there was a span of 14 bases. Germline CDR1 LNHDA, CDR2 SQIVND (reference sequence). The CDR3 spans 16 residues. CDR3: CASSIFTGVGNQPQHF. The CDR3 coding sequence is TGTGCCAGTAGTATCTTTACCGGGGTAGGCAATCAGCCCCAGCATTTT. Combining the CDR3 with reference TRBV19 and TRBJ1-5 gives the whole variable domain DGGITQSPKYLFRKEGQNVTLSCEQNLNHDAMYWYRQDPGQGLRLIYYSQIVNDFQKGDIAEGYSVSREKKESFPLTVTSAQKNPTAFYLCASSIFTGVGNQPQHFGDGTRLSIL.

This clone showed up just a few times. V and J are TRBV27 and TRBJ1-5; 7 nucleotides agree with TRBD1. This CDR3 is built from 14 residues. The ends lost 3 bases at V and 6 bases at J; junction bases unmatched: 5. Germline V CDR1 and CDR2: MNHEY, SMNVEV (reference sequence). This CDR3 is CASSLIGGFQPQHF. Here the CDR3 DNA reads TGTGCCAGCAGTTTGATAGGGGGCTTTCAGCCCCAGCATTTT.

The DNA of the CDR3 is TGTGCCAGCAGCTATTATTCCGGGACAGCATTCTTGAACACTGAAGCTTTCTTT. It encodes CASSYYSGTAFLNTEAFF. The rearrangement joins TRBV5-6 to TRBJ1-1, with 7 bases lining up with TRBD1. V dropped 3 bases and J dropped 0; count of bases not matched to a gene: 14. Germline assignment: CDR1 SGHDT and CDR2 YYEEEE. The CDR3 runs to 18 residues.

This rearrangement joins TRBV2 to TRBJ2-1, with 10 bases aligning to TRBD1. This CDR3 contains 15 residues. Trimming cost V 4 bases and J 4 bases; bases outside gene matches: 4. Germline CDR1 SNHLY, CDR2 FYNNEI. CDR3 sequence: CASSVTGGAYNEQFF. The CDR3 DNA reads TGTGCCAGCAGTGTGACAGGGGGCGCATACAATGAGCAGTTCTTC.

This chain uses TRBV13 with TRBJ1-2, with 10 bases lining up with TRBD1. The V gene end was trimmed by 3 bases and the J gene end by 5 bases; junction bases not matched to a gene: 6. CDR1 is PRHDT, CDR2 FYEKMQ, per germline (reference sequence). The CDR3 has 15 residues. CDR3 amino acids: CASSFSPGQGYGYTF. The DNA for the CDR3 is TGTGCCAGCAGCTTTTCTCCGGGACAGGGGTATGGCTACACCTTC.